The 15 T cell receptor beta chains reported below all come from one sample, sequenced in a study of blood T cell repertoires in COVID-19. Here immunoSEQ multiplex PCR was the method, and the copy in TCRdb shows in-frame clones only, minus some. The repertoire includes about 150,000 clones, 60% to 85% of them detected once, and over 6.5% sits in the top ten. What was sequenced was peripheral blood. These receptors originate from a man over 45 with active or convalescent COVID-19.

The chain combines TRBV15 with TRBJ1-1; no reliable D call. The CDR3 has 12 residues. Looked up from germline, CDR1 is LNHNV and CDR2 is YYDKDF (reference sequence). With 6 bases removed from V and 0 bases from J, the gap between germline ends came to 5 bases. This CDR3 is CATRGLNTEAFF. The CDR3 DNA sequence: TGTGCCACCAGGGGCTTGAACACTGAAGCTTTCTTT.

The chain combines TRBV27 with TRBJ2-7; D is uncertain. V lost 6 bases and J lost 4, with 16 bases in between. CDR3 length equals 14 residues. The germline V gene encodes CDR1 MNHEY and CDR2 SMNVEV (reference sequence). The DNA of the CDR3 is TGTGCCAGCAGCCCTACGGCCCTAGTTTACGAGCAGTACTTC. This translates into CASSPTALVYEQYF.

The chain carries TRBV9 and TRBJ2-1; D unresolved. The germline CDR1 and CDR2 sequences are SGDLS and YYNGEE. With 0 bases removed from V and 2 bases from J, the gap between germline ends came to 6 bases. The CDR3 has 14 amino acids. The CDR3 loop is CASSVGGTYNEQFF. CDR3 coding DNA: TGTGCCAGCAGCGTAGGAGGAACCTACAATGAGCAGTTCTTC.

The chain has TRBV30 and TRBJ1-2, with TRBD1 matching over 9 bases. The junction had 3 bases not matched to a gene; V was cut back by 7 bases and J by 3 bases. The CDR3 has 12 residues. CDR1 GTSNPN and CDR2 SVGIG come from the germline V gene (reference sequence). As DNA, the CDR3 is TGTGCCTTGGACAGGGGCCACTATGGCTACACCTTC. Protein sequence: CALDRGHYGYTF.

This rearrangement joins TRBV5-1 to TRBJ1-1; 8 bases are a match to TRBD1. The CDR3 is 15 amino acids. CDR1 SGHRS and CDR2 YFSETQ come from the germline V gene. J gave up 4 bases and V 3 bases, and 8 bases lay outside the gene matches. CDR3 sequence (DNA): TGCGCCAGCAGCTCGACCTGGACAGGGACCACTGAAGCTTTCTTT. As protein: CASSSTWTGTTEAFF.

The chain's CDR3 is CASSLTGRHTIYF. CDR3 DNA sequence: TGTGCCAGCAGTTTGACAGGGAGGCACACCATATATTTT. V gene TRBV6-5 combines with J gene TRBJ1-3; 7 positions agree with TRBD1. The germline V gene has CDR1 MNHEY and CDR2 SVGAGI. Trimming removed 4 bases from V and 8 bases from J; junction bases left unmatched: 5. The CDR3 has 13 amino acids.

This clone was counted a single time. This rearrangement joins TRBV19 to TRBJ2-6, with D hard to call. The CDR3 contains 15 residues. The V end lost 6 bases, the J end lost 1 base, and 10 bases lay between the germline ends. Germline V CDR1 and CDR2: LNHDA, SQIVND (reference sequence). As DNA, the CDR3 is TGTGCCAGTAGCCCTCTGGCATCTGGGGCCAACGTCCTGACTTTC. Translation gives CASSPLASGANVLTF. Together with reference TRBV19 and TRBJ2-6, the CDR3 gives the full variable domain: DGGITQSPKYLFRKEGQNVTLSCEQNLNHDAMYWYRQDPGQGLRLIYYSQIVNDFQKGDIAEGYSVSREKKESFPLTVTSAQKNPTAFYLCASSPLASGANVLTFGAGSRLTVL.

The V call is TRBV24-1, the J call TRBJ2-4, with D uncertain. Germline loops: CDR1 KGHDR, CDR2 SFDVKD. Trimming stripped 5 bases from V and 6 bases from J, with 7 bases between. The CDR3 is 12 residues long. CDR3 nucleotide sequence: TGTGCCACCAGTGCGTCAGGAAACATTCAGTACTTC. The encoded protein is CATSASGNIQYF.

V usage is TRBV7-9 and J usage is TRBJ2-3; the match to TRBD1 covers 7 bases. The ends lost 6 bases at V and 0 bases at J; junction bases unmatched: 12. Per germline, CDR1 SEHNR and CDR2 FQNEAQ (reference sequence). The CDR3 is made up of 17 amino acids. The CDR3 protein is CASRLSVGTASTDTQYF. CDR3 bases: TGTGCCAGCAGACTCTCCGTCGGGACAGCTAGCACAGATACGCAGTATTTT.

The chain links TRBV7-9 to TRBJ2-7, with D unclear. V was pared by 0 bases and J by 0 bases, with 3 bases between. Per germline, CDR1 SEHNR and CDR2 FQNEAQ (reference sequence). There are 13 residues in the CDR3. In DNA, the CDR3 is TGTGCCAGCAGCTTAGCGCGCTCCTACGAGCAGTACTTC. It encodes CASSLARSYEQYF. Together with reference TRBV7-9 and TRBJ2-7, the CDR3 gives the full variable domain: DTGVSQNPRHKITKRGQNVTFRCDPISEHNRLYWYRQTLGQGPEFLTYFQNEAQLEKSRLLSDRFSAERPKGSFSTLEIQRTEQGDSAMYLCASSLARSYEQYFGPGTRLTVT.

CDR3 sequence: CASSDRSGEDSYEQYF. For the CDR3, the DNA is TGTGCCAGCAGTGACCGCTCAGGTGAAGACTCCTACGAGCAGTACTTC. The V and J genes are TRBV25-1 and TRBJ2-7; D call uncertain. The CDR3 runs to 16 residues. CDR1 and CDR2 from the germline V gene are MGHDK and SYGVNS. The V gene lost 3 bases and the J gene lost 0 bases, with 15 bases spanning the gap.

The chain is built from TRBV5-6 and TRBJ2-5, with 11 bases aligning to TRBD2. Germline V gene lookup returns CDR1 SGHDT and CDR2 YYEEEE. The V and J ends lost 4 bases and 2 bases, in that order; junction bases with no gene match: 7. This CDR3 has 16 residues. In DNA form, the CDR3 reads TGTGCCAGCAGCCCGGGACTAGCGGTCCTGCAAGAGACCCAGTACTTC. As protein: CASSPGLAVLQETQYF.

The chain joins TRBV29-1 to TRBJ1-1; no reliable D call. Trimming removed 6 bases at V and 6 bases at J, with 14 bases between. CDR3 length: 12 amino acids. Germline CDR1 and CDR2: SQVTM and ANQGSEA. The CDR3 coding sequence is TGCAGCGTACATACTGACTCGGCTGAAGCTTTCTTT. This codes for CSVHTDSAEAFF.

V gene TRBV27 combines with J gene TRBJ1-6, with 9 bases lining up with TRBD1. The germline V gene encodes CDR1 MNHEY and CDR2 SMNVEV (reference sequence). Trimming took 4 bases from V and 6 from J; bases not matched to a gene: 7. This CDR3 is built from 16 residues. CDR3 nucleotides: TGTGCCAGCAGTTGGGGGACAGGGAGTCGTAATTCACCCCTCCACTTT. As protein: CASSWGTGSRNSPLHF.

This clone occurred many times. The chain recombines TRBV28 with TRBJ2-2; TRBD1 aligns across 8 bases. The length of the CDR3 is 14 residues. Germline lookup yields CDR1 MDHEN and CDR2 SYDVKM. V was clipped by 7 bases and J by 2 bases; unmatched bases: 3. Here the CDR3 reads CASKQGDNTGELFF. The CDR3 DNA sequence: TGTGCCAGCAAACAGGGGGACAACACCGGGGAGCTGTTTTTT.